This paragraph reports one T cell receptor beta chain. Its antigen is not identified. The sample comes from a study of cytomegalovirus exposure and HLA in healthy donors. Findings and limits, study-wide: The investigators catalogued 164 TCR beta chains as cytomegalovirus-associated. The number of N-insertions in an Asian-associated ancestry cluster was reportedly below the approximately 700-donor mean in a later analysis.

PCR amplification relied on 60 Vbeta primers (plus 13 Jbeta primers). Original data processing: Roughly 11 million of the 60 million to 90 million unique TCR beta chains counted in a later analysis were shared. The assay was immunoSEQ multiplex PCR, and TCRdb's table has in-frame clones only and misses some. That table supplies the V and J calls and clone size; D and trimming were determined from the DNA. The sample records around 150,000 clones, approximately 61% being singletons. This sequence was found in a human donor in good health. The sample was PBMCs.

The CDR3, as DNA: TGTGCCAGCAGTCCCCTACCCGGGGAGCAGTACTTC. Encoded protein: CASSPLPGEQYF. V gene TRBV28 combines with J gene TRBJ2-7; unclear D gene. V lost 5 bases to trimming and J lost 7 bases, with 12 bases between them. CDR1 MDHEN and CDR2 SYDVKM come from the germline V gene. The CDR3 sequence is 12 residues long.